This TCR beta chain was captured by sequencing in a study of T-cell memory formation after mild COVID-19 (dated by TCRdb to about 2021). Background on the whole study: TCR sequence clusters from the two donors were largely donor specific. Longitudinal TCRalpha and TCRbeta repertoire sequencing tracked T-cell clones expanding and contracting after mild COVID-19 in a couple of donors. The cohort was made up of two young adult volunteers, one female and one male, who were previously healthy.

This clonotype was recorded a few times. The target of this receptor is not known. Within one base of it there is no much larger clone, and no base qualities were kept. The CDR3 runs 16 residues from the cysteine to the phenylalanine. Of the read, only the CDR3 DNA is kept; its 48 bases are in frame from base 1. V and J are truncated by 1 base and 1 base respectively, leaving an intervening sequence of 11 bases. For CDR1 and CDR2, the germline V gene (reference sequence) lists SEHNR and FQNEAQ. Ficoll-Paque density gradient centrifugation was the method used to isolate PBMCs. Overall study results and their limits: Some responding clones were detected in pre-infection memory, suggesting pre-existing cross-reactive memory T cells joined the SARS-CoV-2 response. Only a couple of mild cases were covered by the study, and larger cohorts that include severe cases with pre-infection samples were considered necessary. SARS-CoV-2 specificity was not confirmed for the second-wave clones peaking on day 37. Contracting CD4+ clones turned up mainly in the CM and EM memory subsets, whereas EMRA was where CD8+ clones were enriched. Clones contracting from day 15 to 85 had balanced CD4/CD8 phenotypes, while a second wave expanding from day 15 to 37 was biased towards CD4+.

The reads were generated on an Illumina NovaSeq 6000. Using 5'RACE with constant-segment primers, TCRalpha and TCRbeta cDNA libraries were constructed, with sample barcodes and unique molecular identifiers added in the process. Trizol reagent was used to extract RNA from every sample. Library amplification was performed in two PCR steps, and a second sample barcode and Illumina TruSeq adapters were introduced in the second step. The libraries were sequenced on an Illumina NovaSeq using 2 x 150 bp paired-end reads. Concerning the study's data processing: With migec v1.2.7, reads were demultiplexed and then collapsed into UMI-guided consensus sequences. Using mixcr v2.1.11, the UMI consensuses were aligned to TRA and TRB V and J templates and assembled into clonotypes. A clonotype was counted as expanded or contracted only if both edgeR and NoisET called the change significant, with noise models trained on biological replicates. For edgeR calls, a false discovery rate-adjusted p below 0.01 and a log2 fold-change threshold of 1 were applied. As an exploratory analysis of dynamics, PCA with hierarchical clustering was applied to max-normalized trajectories of the 1000 most abundant clonotypes. Separately sequenced CD4+ and CD8+ repertoires were used to assign the CD4 or CD8 phenotype of responding clones. Using fastp trimming at Q25 and MiXCR clonotype assembly, TCRdb reanalyzed the public sequencing data and kept in-frame beta chains. Each entry is one CDR3 protein sequence, shown with its most common DNA and genes. TCRdb, rather than the study authors, made the V and J calls. Here the sample has 85,000 to 130,000 distinct CDR3 sequences; over 8.5% occur a single time. Jointly, the top ten make up roughly 40% of the sample.

The TCR comes from a man between 18 and 29 years old who had mild COVID-19 (a few samples of this study predate the infection). The sample titles of this study are shuffled in the database, so cell type and time point are left out; the donor was told from shared clones. The sequenced material came from PBMCs or a T cell subset sorted from them (not recorded which). The chain is encoded by TRBV7-9 joined to TRBJ1-5, with an unclear D gene assignment. The DNA reads as follows: TGTGCCAGCAGCTTAGGTGCAGCGGCAAGCAATCAGCCCCAGCATTTT. Translated, this gives CASSLGAAASNQPQHF.